This T cell receptor beta chain was sequenced during a study of OX40 agonist ivuxolimab in advanced cancers. Germline CDR1 reads SGHRS; CDR2 reads YFSETQ. Unmatched junction bases numbered 11, after V lost 0 bases and J lost 1 base. The CDR3 is 18 amino acids. Enrollment shut out patients with autoimmune disease history or systemic immunosuppression. Repertoires were generated with immunoSEQ multiplex PCR, while TCRdb's copy carries only in-frame clones and drops some. The data contain about 83,000 clones, around 84% of them singletons. The chain uses TRBV5-1 and TRBJ2-3; 7 bases match TRBD2. The source is an adult with an advanced solid tumor such as melanoma, head and neck, liver or kidney cancer. The input for sequencing was CD4+ or CD8+ T cells sorted from blood, taken in a trial of the OX40 agonist ivuxolimab. For the CDR3, the DNA is TGCGCCAGCAGCTTGGTGCCCCCATCCCGGGGGGGCACAGATACGCAGTATTTT. Its protein is CASSLVPPSRGGTDTQYF. Full variable domain (missing parts from reference TRBV5-1 and TRBJ2-3): KAGVTQTPRYLIKTRGQQVTLSCSPISGHRSVSWYQQTPGQGLQFLFEYFSETQRNKGNFPGRFSGRQFSNSRSEMNVSTLELGDSALYLCASSLVPPSRGGTDTQYFGPGTRLTVL.